The present entry profiles one TCR beta chain with its context. The antigen is undetermined. The sample comes from a study of T cell repertoires in cytomegalovirus infection. TCRdb independently ran MiXCR on the reads; one entry per CDR3 protein. The table has approximately 730,000 distinct CDR3 sequences, just under 30% seen once. Trimming removed 1 base from V and 3 bases from J, with 13 bases in between. The CDR3 contains 15 residues. The V and J genes are TRBV12-3 or TRBV12-4 and TRBJ2-7; D gene ambiguous. The clonotype was recovered from a human donor in good health (CMV status not recorded). Some clones in this sample may be carry-over from other donors' samples. This sample comprised cultured CD8+ T cells from PBMCs, obtained from culture after CMV antigen stimulation. CDR3 bases: TGTGCCAGCAGTTTAGGGAGTGACGGTCACTACGAGCAGTACTTC. Its protein product is CASSLGSDGHYEQYF.